This T cell receptor (beta chain) was recovered during a study of shared clonotypes between healthy human individuals. With respect to this clone: What it binds is not known.

Study observations and caveats: A reduction in generation probabilities was seen for non-shared clonotypes relative to those shared by all four donors. Relative to memory subsets, naive subsets generally showed larger estimated richness.

Only in-frame clones appear in the TCRdb table, and some are missing; sequencing was by immunoSEQ multiplex PCR. The table lists about 2.4 million clones, more than 90% of them singletons. Trimming cost V 3 bases and J 1 base, with 15 bases left between them. Germline CDR1 is SGDLS and CDR2 is YYNGEE. This CDR3 has 16 residues. The sample was naive CD4+ T cells sorted from blood. Subset described: CD45RA+ positively selected. The origin of this receptor is a man aged 18 to 29 in good health. This chain connects TRBV9 to TRBJ2-3; D is uncertain. CDR3 protein: CASSAHVGSGTDTQYF. As DNA, the CDR3 is TGTGCCAGCAGCGCCCATGTCGGTTCGGGCACAGATACGCAGTATTTT.